This T cell receptor (beta chain) appears in the sequencing data of a study of radiotherapy plus CTLA-4 blockade in lung cancer. Study summary: Objective response rate was about 19%; disease control rate, approximately 33%.

Note on this clone: The antigen is not known.

Germline CDR1 reads LNHDA; CDR2 reads SQIVND (reference sequence). Trimming cost V 5 bases and J 5 bases; bases outside gene matches: 12. The CDR3 has 17 residues. Whole-study results and caveats: Strongest reported response predictors: early blood clone changes and post-radiation interferon-beta. Clones of tumor-derived TCRs expanded in blood after radiotherapy plus ipilimumab.

The method was immunoSEQ multiplex PCR; TCRdb's version includes in-frame clones alone and lacks a portion of them. Seen here are roughly 90,000 clones, around nine tenths observed once, and the top ten hold 4.5% to 6%. Focal radiation with ipilimumab CTLA-4 blockade was given to patients with chemo-refractory metastatic non-small-cell lung cancer. This specimen was peripheral blood, taken from a patient treated with radiotherapy plus ipilimumab. J is TRBJ1-4 and V is TRBV19, with 9 bases lining up with TRBD1. The source is a human donor with non-small cell lung cancer that progressed on radiotherapy plus ipilimumab. The CDR3 protein is CASSLVPGQGRNEKLFF. The CDR3 DNA reads TGTGCCAGTAGTCTAGTCCCGGGACAGGGTCGGAATGAAAAACTGTTTTTT.